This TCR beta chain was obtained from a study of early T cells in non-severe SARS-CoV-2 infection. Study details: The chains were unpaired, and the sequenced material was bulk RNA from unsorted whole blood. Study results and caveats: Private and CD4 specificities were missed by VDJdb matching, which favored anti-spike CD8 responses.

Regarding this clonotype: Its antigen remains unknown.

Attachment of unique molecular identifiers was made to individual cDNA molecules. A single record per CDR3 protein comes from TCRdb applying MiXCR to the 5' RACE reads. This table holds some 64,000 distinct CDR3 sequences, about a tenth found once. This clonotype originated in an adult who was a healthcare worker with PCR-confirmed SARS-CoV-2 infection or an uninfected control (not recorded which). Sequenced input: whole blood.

Here the CDR3 reads CASSPAGWEQFF. The CDR3 nucleotides are TGTGCCAGCAGCCCCGCTGGTTGGGAGCAGTTCTTC. The chain links TRBV5-6 to TRBJ2-1; D gene unclear. Trimming took 4 bases from V and 10 from J, leaving 12 bases between them. The CDR3 has 12 amino acids. Germline loops: CDR1 SGHDT, CDR2 YYEEEE.